These 8 T cell receptor beta chains share one sample of origin, sequenced in a study of T cell repertoires in cytomegalovirus infection. Using its own MiXCR run on the reads, TCRdb lists one record per CDR3 protein. The table shows about 230,000 distinct CDR3 sequences, with roughly 23% occurring only once. Sequenced material: CD8+ T cells from PBMCs. These receptors were obtained from a human donor in good health (CMV status not recorded). Some clones in this sample may be carry-over from other donors' samples.

This clonotype has just a few counts. The chain links TRBV9 to TRBJ2-3, with unresolved D. CDR1 and CDR2 (germline): SGDLS, YYNGEE. CDR3 length: 14 amino acids. The ends were cut back, 0 bases at V and 0 bases at J, with 5 bases in the middle. As DNA, the CDR3 is TGTGCCAGCAGCGTAGAGGGCAGCACAGATACGCAGTATTTT. It translates to CASSVEGSTDTQYF.

The chain carries TRBV29-1 and TRBJ2-5; perhaps TRBD1 as D (5 bases). Germline V gene data show CDR1 as SQVTM and CDR2 as ANQGSEA. The CDR3 is 14 amino acids. Trimming took 1 base from V and 5 from J, leaving 14 bases between them. In nucleotides, the CDR3 is TGCAGCGTTGAAGGGGAACAGGATTGGGAGACCCAGTACTTC. Translating gives CSVEGEQDWETQYF.

The chain joins TRBV19 to TRBJ2-3, with 12 bases lining up with TRBD2. Germline values: CDR1 LNHDA, CDR2 SQIVND (reference sequence). There are 16 residues in the CDR3. The V gene end was trimmed by 3 bases and the J gene end by 4 bases; junction bases not matched to a gene: 5. Here the CDR3 DNA reads TGTGCCAGTAGTATTCTAGCGGGGGGGACGTCAGATACGCAGTATTTT. This sequence encodes CASSILAGGTSDTQYF.

The V gene is TRBV2, the J gene TRBJ2-7; possible D gene TRBD1, 6 bases. The germline CDR1 and CDR2 sequences are SNHLY and FYNNEI. Trimming took 5 bases from V and 1 from J, leaving 15 bases between them. The CDR3 covers 15 residues. CDR3 coding DNA: TGTGCCAGCAGTCCGGGGACATCGGATTCCTACGAGCAGTACTTC. Translation gives CASSPGTSDSYEQYF.

The chain couples TRBV7-2 to TRBJ2-3; D is possibly TRBD2 (6 bases). Looked up from germline, CDR1 is SGHTA and CDR2 is FQGNSA. Trimming took off 7 bases at V and 1 base at J, with 15 bases between the two ends. This CDR3 has 15 amino acids. CDR3 coding DNA: TGTGCCAGCACTCCTGGGGACTCACGCACAGATACGCAGTATTTT. Translated: CASTPGDSRTDTQYF. The entire variable domain, with the rest obtained from reference TRBV7-2 and TRBJ2-3, is as follows: GAGVSQSPSNKVTEKGKDVELRCDPISGHTALYWYRQSLGQGLEFLIYFQGNSAPDKSGLPSDRFSAERTGGSVSTLTIQRTQQEDSAVYLCASTPGDSRTDTQYFGPGTRLTVL.

A few counts support this clonotype. The rearrangement links TRBV7-9 to TRBJ2-6, with D hard to call. Germline loops: CDR1 SEHNR, CDR2 FQNEAQ (reference sequence). V was cut by 0 bases and J by 3 bases, with 6 bases left in between. This CDR3 has 15 residues. The CDR3 sequence: CASSLAVGGANVLTF. CDR3 nucleotide sequence: TGTGCCAGCAGCTTAGCCGTGGGTGGGGCCAACGTCCTGACTTTC.

V is TRBV29-1 and J is TRBJ2-7, with D perhaps TRBD1 or TRBD2 (5 bases each). Trimming cost V 2 bases and J 4 bases, with 12 bases left between them. The germline CDR1 and CDR2 sequences are SQVTM and ANQGSEA. This CDR3 contains 13 residues. The CDR3 sequence is CSVETGTAYEQYF. In DNA form, the CDR3 reads TGCAGCGTTGAAACCGGGACGGCTTACGAGCAGTACTTC.

Concerning this clonotype itself: One base away lies a much larger clone, so this may be a sequencing read error. J is TRBJ1-5 and V is TRBV7-2, with TRBD1 matching over 10 bases. The CDR3 is made up of 19 amino acids. Germline V gene lookup returns CDR1 SGHTA and CDR2 FQGNSA. This CDR3 is CASSLAGTGELRGNQLQHF. The CDR3 DNA follows: TGTGCCAGCAGCTTAGCCGGGACAGGGGAACTTAGGGGCAATCAGCTCCAGCATTTT.